What follows are 13 T cell receptor beta chains derived from one specimen sequenced in a study of control samples from healthy donors and cancer patients. Sequencing was performed with immunoSEQ multiplex PCR; in TCRdb, only in-frame clones are kept and a portion is missing. Of about 130,000 clones listed, 90% to 95% are singletons. What was sequenced was PBMCs. All receptors come from a man between 60 and 75 years old with colorectal cancer.

V gene TRBV6-2 or TRBV6-3 combines with J gene TRBJ2-5, with 10 bases fitting TRBD2. Trimming removed 6 bases from V and 1 base from J; junction bases left unmatched: 14. Germline lookup yields CDR1 MNHEY and CDR2 SVGEGT. The CDR3 loop spans 18 amino acids. CDR3 DNA sequence: TGTGCCAGCAGCCTCGGAGCGGGGGGGCCGGTTGGCCAAGAGACCCAGTACTTC. It yields the protein CASSLGAGGPVGQETQYF.

The chain employs TRBV29-1 and TRBJ1-5, with a tentative D call TRBD1 (5 bases). CDR1 is SQVTM and CDR2 is ANQGSEA in the germline V gene. With 5 bases removed from V and 7 bases from J, the gap between germline ends came to 18 bases. The CDR3 totals 14 residues. The CDR3 DNA follows: TGCAGCGTTCTATTCTCCCAGGGAGGACAGCCCCAGCATTTT. It yields the protein CSVLFSQGGQPQHF. The variable domain in full, with the rest retrieved from reference TRBV29-1 and TRBJ1-5, is SAVISQKPSRDICQRGTSLTIQCQVDSQVTMMFWYRQQPGQSLTLIATANQGSEATYESGFVIDKFPISRPNLTFSTLTVSNMSPEDSSIYLCSVLFSQGGQPQHFGDGTRLSIL.

CDR3 nucleotides: TGCAGCGTTGAAGGGCCCGGGACGGTTTGGGCTTTCTTT. As protein: CSVEGPGTVWAFF. The gene calls are TRBV29-1 and TRBJ1-1; TRBD1 is a possible D gene (5 bases). The CDR3 runs 13 residues. The germline V gene has CDR1 SQVTM and CDR2 ANQGSEA. V was shortened by 1 base and J by 11 bases, with 17 bases between the two germline ends.

A single count supports this clone. The chain carries TRBV28 and TRBJ2-5, with D uncertain. This CDR3 has 12 residues. Germline values: CDR1 MDHEN, CDR2 SYDVKM. The V gene lost 6 bases and the J gene lost 5 bases, with 10 bases spanning the gap. CDR3 protein: CASRQLGETQYF. As DNA, the CDR3 is TGTGCCAGCAGACAGCTCGGGGAGACCCAGTACTTC.

The rearrangement uses TRBV5-1 and TRBJ2-7, with TRBD1 matching over 8 bases. CDR3 length: 14 residues. The junction had 10 bases not matched to a gene; V was cut back by 5 bases and J by 6 bases. From germline, CDR1 is SGHRS and CDR2 YFSETQ. CDR3 in DNA: TGCGCCAGCAGAAAACCAGGGGGCCCAAGCGAGCAGTACTTC. This sequence encodes CASRKPGGPSEQYF.

V and J are TRBV6-4 and TRBJ1-6; D possibly corresponds to TRBD1 (6 bases). Germline V lookup: CDR1 MRHNA, CDR2 SNTAGT. CDR3 length: 15 residues. The ends were cut back, 6 bases at V and 9 bases at J, with 18 bases in the middle. CDR3 coding DNA: TGTGCCAGCAGATCGACAGTTGAAGGGGGTTCACCCCTCCACTTT. As protein: CASRSTVEGGSPLHF.

This clone was counted a few times. The chain carries TRBV5-1 and TRBJ1-6; D call uncertain. Germline CDR1 and CDR2: SGHRS and YFSETQ. This CDR3 contains 14 residues. Trimming pared 1 base from V and 5 bases from J, leaving 7 bases between. The CDR3 sequence is CASSLSQNNSPLHF. In DNA, the CDR3 is TGCGCCAGCAGCTTGTCACAGAATAATTCACCCCTCCACTTT.

The V gene is TRBV9, the J gene TRBJ2-1, with TRBD2 matching 15 bases. J gave up 0 bases and V 4 bases, and 5 bases lay outside the gene matches. This CDR3 has 18 amino acids. Germline V gene lookup returns CDR1 SGDLS and CDR2 YYNGEE. The CDR3 here is CASSLGTSGGSSYNEQFF. The CDR3 DNA reads TGTGCCAGCAGCCTCGGGACTAGCGGGGGGAGCTCCTACAATGAGCAGTTCTTC.

This chain joins TRBV4-1 and TRBJ1-2, with D maybe TRBD1 (5 bases). In germline, CDR1 is MGHRA, CDR2 YSYEKL. This CDR3 has 16 residues. V was pared by 3 bases and J by 7 bases, with 21 bases between. For the CDR3, the DNA is TGCGCCAGCAGCCAGTTCTGGCCCGGCAGGGAGGGTGGCTACACCTTC. Translation gives CASSQFWPGREGGYTF.

The chain links TRBV6-5 to TRBJ2-7, with a tentative D call TRBD2 (5 bases). V lost 5 bases to trimming and J lost 3 bases, with 14 bases between them. The CDR3 runs 14 residues. The germline V gene has CDR1 MNHEY and CDR2 SVGAGI. The DNA of the CDR3 is TGTGCCAGCAGTCTGGGAGACGGATTCTACGAGCAGTACTTC. Translated, it gives CASSLGDGFYEQYF.

The chain combines TRBV21-1 with TRBJ1-5. TRBV21-1 is a recognized pseudogene. The CDR3 has 14 amino acids. Here the CDR3 DNA reads TGTGCCAGCAGCAACCGGGGAGGAGATCAGCCCCAGCATTTT. It is translated as CASSNRGGDQPQHF.

The chain carries TRBV3-1 (or the pseudogene TRBV3-2) and TRBJ2-5, with 10 positions matching TRBD1. The CDR3 is 15 residues long. Looked up from germline, CDR1 is LGHDT and CDR2 is YNNKEL (reference sequence). V shed 4 bases, J shed 4 bases, and the junction held 6 bases outside the gene matches. CDR3 sequence: CASSRGTGVRETQYF. DNA for the CDR3: TGTGCCAGCAGCCGCGGGACAGGGGTTCGAGAGACCCAGTACTTC.

The V and J genes are TRBV12-3 or TRBV12-4 and TRBJ1-5; 8 bases are a match to TRBD1. V gave up 7 bases and J gave up 6 bases; unmatched junction bases: 5. This CDR3 is 13 amino acids long. The CDR3 is CASTQGARQPQHF. The CDR3 bases are TGTGCCAGCACCCAGGGGGCTCGTCAGCCCCAGCATTTT.